This T cell receptor (beta chain) was sequenced for a study of cytomegalovirus exposure and HLA in healthy donors. Regarding the study as a whole: An observed cluster of highly shared sequence variants was recorded as a likely sequencing artifact. CMV serostatus stood as the only immune exposure information on hand.

This PCR relied on a set of 60 Vbeta primers and 13 Jbeta primers. Only in-frame clones appear in the TCRdb table, and some are missing; sequencing was by immunoSEQ multiplex PCR. Of 310,000 or so clones in the sample, about 87% were seen once. The sample holds one count of this clone. Its target is not known. Germline CDR1 and CDR2: ENHRY and SYGVKD. The CDR3 contains 15 residues. The junction had 9 bases not matched to a gene; V was cut back by 3 bases and J by 5 bases. Sequencing was carried out using PBMCs. This clonotype originated in a woman between 18 and 30 years old in good health and CMV-seronegative. The chain uses TRBV10-3 and TRBJ1-1, with 7 nucleotides matching TRBD1. The DNA for the CDR3 is TGTGCCATCAGTGACCCCACGACAGGGAGGACTGAAGCTTTCTTT. Translating it yields CAISDPTTGRTEAFF.